The entry below gives a single T cell receptor (beta chain) sequence along with its context. Its antigen is unidentified. Combining a sample-barcoded 5' primer with a J-beta primer mix, a second PCR ran for 7 to 11 cycles. Any given sample supplied a minimum of 2.5 million CDR3-containing paired-end reads. TCRdb used MiXCR to reprocess the 5' RACE reads, holding one entry per CDR3 protein. Here the sample spans about 900,000 distinct CDR3 sequences, around 46% being singletons. Germline V CDR1 and CDR2: SGDLS, YYNGEE. The CDR3 extends over 14 amino acids. V lost 3 bases and J lost 4, with 13 bases in between. This record belongs to a study of blood T cells in healthy people across ages. Study-level results: Getting older went along with TCR beta diversity per million T cells dropping roughly linearly. Not knowing donor CMV status may have confounded expanded clonotype changes. As naive T cell percentage varied, TCR beta diversity correlated strongly with it.

V gene TRBV9 combines with J gene TRBJ1-2, with D possibly matching TRBD1 (5 bases). The source is a man aged 25 to 45 in good health. Sequencing used blood. The CDR3 nucleotides are TGTGCCAGCAGCGATATCGACAGCTCCTATGGCTACACCTTC. This translates into CASSDIDSSYGYTF.